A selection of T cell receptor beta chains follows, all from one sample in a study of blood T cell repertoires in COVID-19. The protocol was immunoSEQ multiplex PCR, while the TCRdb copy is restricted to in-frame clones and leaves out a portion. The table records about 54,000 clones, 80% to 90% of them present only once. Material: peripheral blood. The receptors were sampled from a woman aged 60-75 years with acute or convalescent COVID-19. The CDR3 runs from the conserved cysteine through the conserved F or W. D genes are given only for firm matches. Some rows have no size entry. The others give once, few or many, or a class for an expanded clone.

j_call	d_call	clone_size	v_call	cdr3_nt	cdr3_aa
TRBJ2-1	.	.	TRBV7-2	TGTGCCAGCACCCCTCTCGGGGGGCAAAATGAGCAGTTCTTC	CASTPLGGQNEQFF
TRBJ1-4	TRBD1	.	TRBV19	TGTGCCAGTAGTATGTTGGACAGGGATCGAAAACTGTTTTTT	CASSMLDRDRKLFF
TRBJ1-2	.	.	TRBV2	TGTGCCAGCAGCGCCACAGGAGACAACTATGGCTACACCTTC	CASSATGDNYGYTF
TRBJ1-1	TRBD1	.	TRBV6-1	TGTGCCAGCAGTGAGGGACAGCGTAACACTGAAGCTTTCTTT	CASSEGQRNTEAFF
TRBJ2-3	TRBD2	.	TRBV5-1	TGCGCCAGCAGCTTGGTTAGACTAGCGGGACCTTTCACAGATACGCAGTATTTT	CASSLVRLAGPFTDTQYF
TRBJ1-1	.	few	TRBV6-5	TGTGCCAGCAGTTACTCCGGGGGGCTGGTCGCTGAAGCTTTCTTT	CASSYSGGLVAEAFF
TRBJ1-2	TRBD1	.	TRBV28	TGTGCCAGCACCTCAGACGGGACAGATGGCTACACCTTC	CASTSDGTDGYTF
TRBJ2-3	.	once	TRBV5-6	TGTGCCAGCAGCGAAGAGGGTTCCCCCACAGATACGCAGTATTTT	CASSEEGSPTDTQYF
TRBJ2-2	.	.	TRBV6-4	TGTGCCAGCAGTCCGGGGGACACCGGGGAGCTGTTTTTT	CASSPGDTGELFF
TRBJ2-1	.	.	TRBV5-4	TGTGCCAGCAGCCAGGATTTTAATTACAATGAGCAGTTCTTC	CASSQDFNYNEQFF
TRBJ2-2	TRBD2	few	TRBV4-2	TGTGCCAGCAGCCAAGTCAGCGGGGGTTCAACCGGGGAGCTGTTTTTT	CASSQVSGGSTGELFF
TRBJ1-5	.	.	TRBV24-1	TGTGCCACCAGTGATTCCACGGATCAGCGCCAGCATTTT	CATSDSTDQRQHF
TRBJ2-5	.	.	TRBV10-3	TGTGCCATCAGTGAGTCGACTCAGGGTGGGGAGACCCAGTACTTC	CAISESTQGGETQYF
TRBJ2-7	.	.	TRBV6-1	TGTGCCAGCAGTGAAGGCGGCGATCCGACCTACGAGCAGTACTTC	CASSEGGDPTYEQYF
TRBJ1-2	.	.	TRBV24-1	TGTGCCACCAGTGATCTATATGGCTACACCTTC	CATSDLYGYTF
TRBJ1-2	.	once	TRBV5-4	TGTGCCAGCAGCTTCGGACAAGGCTACACCTTC	CASSFGQGYTF
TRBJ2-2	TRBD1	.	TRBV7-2	TGTGCCAGCAGCACCGCGGGACAGGGGACCGGGGAGCTGTTTTTT	CASSTAGQGTGELFF
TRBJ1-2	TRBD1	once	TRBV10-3	TGTGCCATCAGCTCGGGACAGGGCTATGGCTACACCTTC	CAISSGQGYGYTF
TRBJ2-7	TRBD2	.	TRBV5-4	TGTGCCAGCAGCTGGGGGCTAGCGGGCAGCTCCTACGAGCAGTACTTC	CASSWGLAGSSYEQYF
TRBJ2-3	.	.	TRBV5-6	TGTGCCAGCAGCTTGGGACTGACTAGCACAGATACGCAGTATTTT	CASSLGLTSTDTQYF
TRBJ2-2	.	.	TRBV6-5	TGTGCCAGCAGTTACTTTGTGTCAGGCGGGGAGCTGTTTTTT	CASSYFVSGGELFF
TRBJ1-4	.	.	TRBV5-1	TGCGCCAGCAGCTTCGGGGGGACGTCTAATGAAAAACTGTTTTTT	CASSFGGTSNEKLFF
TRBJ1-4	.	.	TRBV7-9	TGTGCCAGCACCGCCCCGGCGGGGAGGGGTACAACTAATGAAAAACTGTTTTTT	CASTAPAGRGTTNEKLFF
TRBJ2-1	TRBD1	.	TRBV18	TGTGCCAGCTCACAACAGGGGGAATACAATGAGCAGTTCTTC	CASSQQGEYNEQFF
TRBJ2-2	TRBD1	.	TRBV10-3	TGTGCCACCCGACAGGGTACCACCGGGGAGCTGTTTTTT	CATRQGTTGELFF